This T cell receptor (beta chain) was captured in a study of T-cell memory formation after mild COVID-19. CDR3 length equals 12 residues. The V gene's germline CDR1 is MNHNS and CDR2 SASEGT. The V and J ends lost 4 bases and 13 bases, in that order; junction bases with no gene match: 8. Using constant-segment primers, 5'RACE produced TCR alpha and TCR beta cDNA libraries carrying sample barcodes and UMIs. One entry per CDR3 protein results from TCRdb running MiXCR on the 5' RACE reads. This table holds more than 300,000 distinct CDR3 sequences, roughly 13% found once. The rearrangement links TRBV6-1 to TRBJ1-2, with 8 bases fitting TRBD1. The clonotype was recovered from a young man who had mild COVID-19 (a few samples of this study predate the infection). Cell type and time point are not known. The sequencing input was PBMCs or a T cell subset sorted from them (not recorded which). The CDR3 here is CASSGRQGHCTF. CDR3 DNA sequence: TGTGCCAGCAGTGGAAGACAGGGGCACTGCACCTTC.